This TCR beta chain was recovered during a study of T-cell memory formation after mild COVID-19 (dated by TCRdb to about 2021). Broadly, across the study: Most TCR sequence clusters were specific to one of the two donors. Longitudinal TCRalpha and TCRbeta repertoire sequencing tracked T-cell clones expanding and contracting after mild COVID-19 in two donors. Two young, previously healthy adult volunteers, one female and one male, were included in the cohort.

Overall results and qualifications from the work: Contracting CD4+ clones were found mainly in CM and EM memory subsets, while CD8+ clones were enriched in EMRA. SARS-CoV-2 specificity was not confirmed for the second-wave clones peaking on day 37. The detection of some responding clones in pre-infection memory suggests that pre-existing cross-reactive memory T cells joined the SARS-CoV-2 response. From day 15 to 85, contracting clones showed balanced CD4/CD8 phenotypes, whereas a second wave of clones that expanded from day 15 to 37 leaned towards CD4+. The study covered only a couple of mild cases, and larger cohorts including severe cases with pre-infection samples were considered necessary.

The CDR3 covers 16 residues, taking in both the cysteine and the phenylalanine. CDR3 DNA is the only sequence kept; it has 48 bases, read in frame from the first base. Trimming takes 3 bases from V and 3 bases from J, and the germline ends sit 14 bases apart. The germline V gene (reference sequence) gives CDR1 as LNHNV and CDR2 as YYDKDF. Ficoll-Paque density gradient centrifugation was used to isolate PBMCs. Sequencing was carried out with an Illumina NovaSeq 6000. TCRalpha and TCRbeta cDNA libraries were built by 5'RACE with constant-segment primers, adding sample barcodes and unique molecular identifiers. RNA was extracted from every sample with Trizol reagent. Amplification of the libraries took two PCR steps, and the second step added a second sample barcode plus Illumina TruSeq adapters. Sequencing of the libraries was done on an Illumina NovaSeq, producing 2 x 150 bp paired-end reads. In the original analysis: Demultiplexing of reads and collapsing into UMI-guided consensus sequences were performed with migec v1.2.7. Using mixcr v2.1.11, UMI consensuses were aligned to TRA and TRB V and J templates and then assembled into clonotypes. A clonotype was counted as expanded or contracted only if both edgeR and NoisET called the change significant, with noise models trained on biological replicates. For edgeR calls, the cutoffs were a false discovery rate-adjusted p below 0.01 and a log2 fold-change threshold of 1. PCA with hierarchical clustering of max-normalized trajectories of the 1000 most abundant clonotypes was used as exploratory dynamics analysis. Separately sequenced CD4+ and CD8+ repertoires were used to assign the CD4 or CD8 phenotype of responding clones. The public reads were reprocessed in TCRdb via fastp at Q25 and MiXCR, keeping in-frame beta chains. Every distinct CDR3 protein forms one entry, paired with its most common genes and DNA. Here the V and J calls rest on TCRdb's processing, not on the authors' analysis. This sample has some 68,000 distinct CDR3 sequences in its table, and 16% of those were observed once. 30% to 35% of the sample is taken by the ten largest.

Comment on this clonotype: Its target antigen remains unknown. No base quality values were provided; no much bigger clone lies one nucleotide off.

This receptor chain uses TRBV15 and TRBJ2-2, with the D gene call left open. Sequencing input: PBMCs or a T cell subset sorted from them (not recorded which). The source of this sequence is an adult woman who had mild COVID-19 (a few samples of this study predate the infection). The sample titles of this study are shuffled in the database, so cell type and time point are left out; the donor was told from shared clones. CDR3 reads: CATSRGSTGYTGELFF. The nucleotide sequence is given as TGTGCCACCAGCAGGGGGTCTACCGGCTACACCGGGGAGCTGTTTTTT.